These 5 T cell receptor beta chains were sequenced from one sample in a study of T cell repertoires in cytomegalovirus infection. TCRdb independently ran MiXCR on the reads; one entry per CDR3 protein. This sample yields 450,000 to 600,000 distinct CDR3 sequences, of which roughly 10% are seen a single time; 10% to 13% belongs to the top ten. The specimen sequenced was PBMCs. These TCRs come from a human donor in good health (CMV status not recorded). Some clones in this sample may be carry-over from other donors' samples.

The table lists this clonotype with many counts. The chain carries TRBV7-9 and TRBJ1-4; 7 positions match TRBD1. This CDR3 contains 14 residues. The junction had 9 bases not matched to a gene; V was cut back by 6 bases and J by 8 bases. Germline V CDR1 and CDR2: SEHNR, FQNEAQ (reference sequence). The CDR3: CASSPGQLPEKLFF. The CDR3 region has the DNA TGTGCCAGCAGTCCGGGACAGCTTCCAGAAAAACTGTTTTTT.

The chain joins TRBV25-1 to TRBJ2-2; 11 nucleotides match TRBD2. This CDR3 contains 18 residues. CDR1 is MGHDK, CDR2 SYGVNS, per germline. Trimming cost V 4 bases and J 0 bases; bases outside gene matches: 7. The CDR3: CASSGFATSGANTGELFF. The CDR3 nucleotides are TGTGCCAGCAGTGGTTTCGCGACTAGCGGGGCGAACACCGGGGAGCTGTTTTTT.

This clonotype was seen ten or more times. This chain links TRBV2 with TRBJ2-5; 10 nucleotides match TRBD2. The junction had 8 bases not matched to a gene; V was cut back by 9 bases and J by 1 base. The CDR3 is made up of 15 amino acids. CDR1 is SNHLY and CDR2 is FYNNEI in the germline V gene. This chain's CDR3 is CASSKLAGGQETQYF. Here the CDR3 DNA reads TGTGCCAGTAGTAAGTTAGCGGGGGGCCAAGAGACCCAGTACTTC.

There are many counts of this clonotype. The chain has TRBV6-1 and TRBJ1-2; the D is unclear. Germline V gene data show CDR1 as MNHNS and CDR2 as SASEGT. Trimming took 2 bases from V and 3 from J, leaving 10 bases between them. The CDR3 runs to 14 residues. CDR3 sequence: CASSETRVDYGYTF. CDR3 DNA sequence: TGTGCCAGCAGTGAAACGAGGGTTGACTATGGCTACACCTTC.

This clonotype was seen many times. V gene TRBV6-1 combines with J gene TRBJ2-1; 9 nucleotides line up with TRBD2. V dropped 5 bases and J dropped 3; count of bases not matched to a gene: 5. The CDR3 is 15 amino acids. Per the germline V gene, CDR1 is MNHNS and CDR2 is SASEGT. This CDR3 is CASSPSGTNYNEQFF. The CDR3, as DNA: TGTGCCAGCAGTCCTAGCGGGACTAACTACAATGAGCAGTTCTTC.